The T cell receptor beta chain described here comes from a study of T cell therapy after organ transplantation. About the study: A median of 1.92 x 10^8 CMV-specific T cells was infused in 2 to 6 doses.

Clones were read by immunoSEQ multiplex PCR, and TCRdb kept only the in-frame ones, dropping some. The top ten clones hold about 35% of a sample with fewer than 25,000 clones, about four fifths of them seen once. Germline V lookup: CDR1 SGHRS, CDR2 YFSETQ. Trimming took 9 bases from V and 1 from J, leaving 22 bases between them. The CDR3 is made up of 16 amino acids. Concerning this clone: Its antigen is unknown.

The sample's time point: 20-29 weeks after completion of therapy. The chain carries TRBV5-1 and TRBJ2-5; D is possibly TRBD2 (5 bases). This clonotype originated in a human patient who had received a solid organ transplant and had CMV disease. Some T cells may have come from the graft donor. The sample in question was CD8+ T cells from blood, obtained after autologous CMV-specific T cell therapy. CDR3 sequence (DNA): TGCGCCACGAGGATACGCGAAACCGGGATCCAAGAGACCCAGTACTTC. Residues: CATRIRETGIQETQYF.